This T cell receptor beta chain originates from a study of PD-L1 blockade in urothelial cancer. Study-wide context: As for prior chemotherapy regimens, patients had received 0 to 3.

Libraries were prepared by immunoSEQ multiplex PCR; TCRdb keeps only in-frame clonotypes and omits some of them. The sample includes tens of thousands of clones, approximately 78% of them seen just once. Described time point: peripheral blood 6 weeks after treatment start. Material: PBMCs, obtained around atezolizumab (anti-PD-L1) treatment. The origin of this receptor is a man aged 70-80 years with urothelial cancer.

CDR3 sequence: CASSQTGPGQPQHF. The CDR3 region has the DNA TGTGCCAGCAGCCAGACAGGCCCGGGCCAGCCCCAGCATTTT. The chain is built from TRBV7-9 and TRBJ1-5; D might be TRBD1 (6 bases). The CDR3 is 14 residues long. CDR1 is SEHNR, CDR2 FQNEAQ, per germline (reference sequence). V shed 5 bases and J shed 7 bases, with 15 bases lying between them. Combining the CDR3 with reference TRBV7-9 and TRBJ1-5 gives the whole variable domain DTGVSQNPRHKITKRGQNVTFRCDPISEHNRLYWYRQTLGQGPEFLTYFQNEAQLEKSRLLSDRFSAERPKGSFSTLEIQRTEQGDSAMYLCASSQTGPGQPQHFGDGTRLSIL.